One TCR beta chain is described in this entry. No antigen is known for it. Each individual donor underwent a draw of about 9.9 milliliters of peripheral blood. Each sample provided at least 5 micrograms of extracted total RNA. Primers used in a second PCR of roughly 6 to 12 cycles were a sample-barcoded 5' primer and a J-beta primer mix. TCRdb processed the 5' RACE reads anew with MiXCR; each CDR3 protein has one entry. The top ten clones hold around 2.1% of a sample with about 2 million distinct CDR3 sequences, roughly 52% of them seen once. The sample belongs to a study of blood T cells in healthy people across ages. On the study more broadly: Through template switching, about one barcoded beta molecule was captured per two T cells, as measured in model experiments.

In germline, CDR1 is ENHRY, CDR2 SYGVKD. The CDR3 runs 14 residues. Overall study findings and caveats: TCR beta diversity per million T cells fell roughly linearly with age.

The chain is built from TRBV10-3 and TRBJ2-5, with no clear D. The DNA end lines up better with TRBJ2-7; the J call may be wrong. This receptor was taken from a woman aged 40 to 50 in good health. Material: blood. For the CDR3, the DNA is TGTGCCATCAGTGATTTAAACATCGGCAACGAGCAGTACTTC. Encoded protein: CAISDLNIGNEQYF.